The 8 T cell receptor beta chains below come from one sample, sequenced in a study of siplizumab effects on memory and regulatory T cells. Profiling relied on immunoSEQ multiplex PCR, and the TCRdb table lists in-frame clones only, not all of them. Here the sample spans around 95,000 clones, approximately 94% being singletons. Sequenced material: non-Treg CD4+ T cells sorted from blood. These receptors originate from a human donor in good health.

The rearrangement joins TRBV19 to TRBJ1-2; D unresolved. Germline loops: CDR1 LNHDA, CDR2 SQIVND (reference sequence). CDR3 length equals 13 residues. Between the trimmed V and J ends, which lost 3 bases and 8 bases, there was a span of 13 bases. The CDR3 protein is CASSIPLLRGYTF. In nucleotides, the CDR3 is TGTGCCAGTAGTATTCCCTTATTGCGGGGCTACACCTTC.

V usage is TRBV4-1 and J usage is TRBJ1-6, with D tentatively TRBD1 (6 bases). CDR1 is MGHRA and CDR2 is YSYEKL in the germline V gene. Trimming stripped 4 bases from V and 6 bases from J, with 16 bases between. The CDR3 has 16 amino acids. The CDR3 protein is CASSPGTLDFNSPLHF. CDR3 coding DNA: TGCGCCAGCAGCCCGGGGACACTTGATTTTAATTCACCCCTCCACTTT.

The V and J genes are TRBV7-6 and TRBJ2-1, with TRBD2 matching 8 bases. The V gene's germline CDR1 is SGHVS and CDR2 FNYEAQ. This CDR3 has 18 amino acids. V lost 0 bases to trimming and J lost 6 bases; unmatched junction nucleotides: 13. DNA for the CDR3: TGTGCCAGCAGCTTAGCTCTCATTCGAGGAGCGGGAGCCAATGAGCAGTTCTTC. Protein sequence: CASSLALIRGAGANEQFF.

Turning to this clone: Compared with germline, one end of the junction differs, possibly owing to a read error. V gene TRBV5-1 combines with J gene TRBJ2-3; no clear D. In germline, CDR1 is SGHRS, CDR2 YFSETQ. CDR3 length: 15 amino acids. Here the CDR3 reads CASRLDGLSTDTQYF. CDR3 coding DNA: TGCGCCAGCAGGTTGGATGGATTAAGCACAGATACGCAGTATTTT.

V gene TRBV6-4 combines with J gene TRBJ1-2; TRBD1 is a possible D gene (6 bases). Germline V gene lookup returns CDR1 MRHNA and CDR2 SNTAGT. This CDR3 spans 12 amino acids. V gave up 2 bases and J gave up 7 bases, with 8 bases separating them. The CDR3: CASSDRGSGYTF. The CDR3 DNA is TGTGCCAGCAGTGACAGGGGGTCTGGCTACACCTTC.

V usage is TRBV18 and J usage is TRBJ2-5; TRBD1 matches 8 bases. Per germline, CDR1 KGHSH and CDR2 LQKENI. The CDR3 consists of 13 residues. V lost 3 bases, J lost 5 bases, and 2 bases stayed unmatched. As DNA, the CDR3 is TGTGCCAGCTCACCCCGACAGGGGGAGACCCAGTACTTC. Translated, it gives CASSPRQGETQYF.

V gene TRBV6-1 combines with J gene TRBJ1-3, with TRBD1 identical over 8 bases. This CDR3 region has 13 residues. From germline, CDR1 is MNHNS and CDR2 SASEGT. V was pared by 5 bases and J by 5 bases, with 2 bases of the junction left unmatched. CDR3: CASSRQGRNTIYF. As DNA, the CDR3 is TGTGCCAGCAGTAGACAGGGGCGAAACACCATATATTTT.

The chain joins TRBV7-3 to TRBJ2-1; TRBD2 might be the D (6 bases). This CDR3 is built from 15 residues. V was cut by 1 base and J by 4 bases, with 11 bases left in between. Per the germline V gene, CDR1 is SGHTA and CDR2 is FQGTGA. CDR3 protein: CASSLIADTYNEQFF. As DNA, the CDR3 is TGTGCCAGCAGCTTAATAGCGGATACGTACAATGAGCAGTTCTTC.